The T cell receptor (beta chain) described here comes from a study of beta chain features in type 1 diabetes. With respect to this clone: Its target is not known.

Points from the study as a whole: TCRB CDR3 length was moderately but significantly reduced in all four CD4+ subsets of Type 1 diabetes patients. Equally in patients and controls, shorter templates might have been favored by PCR. Sampled from patients, naive, central memory and Treg TCRB repertoires appeared more similar than those sampled from healthy donors.

As every portion of the isolated RNA was reverse transcribed, the sequencing read expressed TCRB transcripts. Naive, central memory and regulatory T cell samples produced a mean of about 3.5 million reads. Some clones are missing from TCRdb's copy, which holds only in-frame ones; the method was immunoSEQ multiplex PCR. The sample includes 640,000 or so clones, 13% of them seen just once. The CDR3 contains 13 residues. The ends were cut back, 2 bases at V and 7 bases at J, with 11 bases in the middle. Looked up from germline, CDR1 is MNHNS and CDR2 is SASEGT. The sequence came from a man between 18 and 29 years old with type 1 diabetes. The rearrangement joins TRBV6-1 to TRBJ1-2, with a tentative D call TRBD1 (5 bases). Sequencing was carried out using naive CD4+ T cells from blood. In DNA form, the CDR3 reads TGTGCCAGCAGTGAATCGGGGACGGTTGGCTACACCTTC. Protein sequence: CASSESGTVGYTF.